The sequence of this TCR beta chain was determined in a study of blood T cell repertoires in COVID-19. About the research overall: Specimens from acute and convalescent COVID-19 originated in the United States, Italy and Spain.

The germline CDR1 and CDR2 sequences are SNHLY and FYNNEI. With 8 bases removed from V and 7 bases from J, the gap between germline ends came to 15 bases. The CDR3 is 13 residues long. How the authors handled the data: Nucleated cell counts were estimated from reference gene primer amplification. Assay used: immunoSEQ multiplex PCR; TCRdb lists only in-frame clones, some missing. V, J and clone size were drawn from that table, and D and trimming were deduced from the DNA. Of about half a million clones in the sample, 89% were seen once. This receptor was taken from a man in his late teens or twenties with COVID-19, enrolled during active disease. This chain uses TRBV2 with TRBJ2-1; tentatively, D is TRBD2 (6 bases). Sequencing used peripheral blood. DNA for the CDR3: TGTGCCAGCGGCAGGGAGGTTTGGAATGAGCAGTTCTTC. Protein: CASGREVWNEQFF.